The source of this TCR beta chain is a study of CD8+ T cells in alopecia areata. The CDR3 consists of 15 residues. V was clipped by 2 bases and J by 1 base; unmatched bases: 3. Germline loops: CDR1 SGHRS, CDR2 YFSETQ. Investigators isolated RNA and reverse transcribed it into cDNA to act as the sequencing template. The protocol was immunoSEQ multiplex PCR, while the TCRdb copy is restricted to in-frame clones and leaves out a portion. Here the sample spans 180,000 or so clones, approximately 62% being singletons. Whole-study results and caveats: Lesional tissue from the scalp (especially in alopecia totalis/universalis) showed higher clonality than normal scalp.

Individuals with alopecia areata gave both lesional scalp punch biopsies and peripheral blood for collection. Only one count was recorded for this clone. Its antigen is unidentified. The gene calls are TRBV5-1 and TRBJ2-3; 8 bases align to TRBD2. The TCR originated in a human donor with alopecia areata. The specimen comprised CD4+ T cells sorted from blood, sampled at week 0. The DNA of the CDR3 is TGCGCCAGCAGCTTAACTAGCGGCGGCACAGATACGCAGTATTTT. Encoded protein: CASSLTSGGTDTQYF.